One and the same sample provided the 13 T cell receptor beta chains below, sequenced in a study of spatial heterogeneity in lung cancer. Time point noted: sample taken at primary tumor resection. Extraction of whole RNA from tumor, nontumor lung or frozen PBMC preceded unsorted sequencing. MiXCR, run by TCRdb on the 5' RACE reads, gives a single entry per CDR3 protein. This table has some 41,000 distinct CDR3 sequences, approximately 7% appearing once. Source: PBMCs, taken at surgery. Source of these receptors: a female donor with early-stage non-small cell lung cancer.

This clonotype was observed at least ten times. The chain is built from TRBV20-1 and TRBJ1-1; 8 bases match TRBD1. V lost 0 bases and J lost 4; bases outside the gene matches: 4. Germline values: CDR1 DFQATT, CDR2 SNEGSKA (reference sequence). The CDR3 has 14 residues. Here the CDR3 reads CSARDGQGTTEAFF. The DNA of the CDR3 is TGCAGTGCTAGAGACGGACAGGGAACCACTGAAGCTTTCTTT.

The chain recombines TRBV6-5 with TRBJ2-1, with 8 nucleotides matching TRBD1. There are 15 residues in the CDR3. The V segment lost 6 bases and the J segment 5 bases; nucleotides outside the gene matches: 9. Germline V lookup: CDR1 MNHEY, CDR2 SVGAGI. The CDR3 region has the DNA TGTGCCAGCAGGAAGGACAGGGATGGAGACAATGAGCAGTTCTTC. Its protein product is CASRKDRDGDNEQFF.

The sample holds many counts of this clonotype. This chain connects TRBV4-3 to TRBJ2-5; 9 bases agree with TRBD2. Germline V lookup: CDR1 LGHNA, CDR2 YSLEER. The CDR3 covers 19 residues. V was pared by 0 bases and J by 5 bases, with 16 bases of the junction left unmatched. DNA of the CDR3: TGCGCCAGCAGCCAAGAGGAAAAAACTAGCGGGCCCCGAGCTGAGACCCAGTACTTC. This codes for CASSQEEKTSGPRAETQYF.

This clonotype was seen only a few times. V gene TRBV6-5 combines with J gene TRBJ1-1; a weak D match, TRBD1 (5 bases). Germline V CDR1 and CDR2: MNHEY, SVGAGI. This CDR3 is built from 11 residues. Deletions cut 5 bases from V and 8 bases from J, with 9 bases between. CDR3 DNA: TGTGCCAGCAGTACCGGGACGGAAGCTTTCTTT. Its translation: CASSTGTEAFF.

This clonotype was counted many times. This rearrangement joins TRBV12-3 or TRBV12-4 to TRBJ2-5; D uncertain. Trimming removed 4 bases at V and 3 bases at J, with 9 bases between. This CDR3 region has 13 residues. CDR3 DNA sequence: TGTGCCAGCAGTTATGTTGTAGAAGAGACCCAGTACTTC. Encoded protein: CASSYVVEETQYF.

This clonotype was observed a handful of times. The chain couples TRBV20-1 to TRBJ1-6; D possibly corresponds to TRBD1 (5 bases). Germline CDR1 reads DFQATT; CDR2 reads SNEGSKA (reference sequence). The CDR3 runs 16 residues. The DNA of the CDR3 is TGCAGAACAGCCAGCATTGGGGGGACCTATAATTCACCCCTCCACTTT. Amino acids: CRTASIGGTYNSPLHF.

The CDR3: CASSHDSYTEAFF. In nucleotides, the CDR3 is TGTGCCAGCTCCCACGACAGTTACACTGAAGCTTTCTTT. V and J are TRBV18 and TRBJ1-1; tentatively, D is TRBD1 (5 bases). Trimming stripped 6 bases from V and 3 bases from J, with 11 bases between. The CDR3 length is 13 residues. CDR1 and CDR2 (germline): KGHSH, LQKENI.

This clonotype occurred a few times. This sequence joins TRBV27 and TRBJ2-3; possibly TRBD2 for D (5 bases). V was pared by 10 bases and J by 2 bases, with 16 bases between. CDR3 size: 14 residues. In germline, CDR1 is MNHEY, CDR2 SMNVEV (reference sequence). CDR3 region: CATQERVNTDTQYF. The CDR3 bases are TGTGCCACCCAGGAGAGGGTGAACACAGATACGCAGTATTTT.

This clonotype was counted many times. The CDR3 DNA is TGCGCCAGCAGCCAAAATGGGGCCCGTAACACCGGGGAGCTGTTTTTT. Its translation is CASSQNGARNTGELFF. V is TRBV4-1 and J is TRBJ2-2, with D possibly being TRBD1 (5 bases). The germline V gene encodes CDR1 MGHRA and CDR2 YSYEKL. Trimming took off 2 bases at V and 2 bases at J, with 12 bases between the two ends. This CDR3 spans 16 amino acids.

The table lists this clonotype with many counts. V gene TRBV12-3 or TRBV12-4 combines with J gene TRBJ2-2; the D gene is possibly TRBD1 (6 bases). V was shortened by 5 bases and J by 4 bases, with 11 bases between the two germline ends. The CDR3 extends over 14 amino acids. The DNA of the CDR3 is TGTGCCAGCAGTACCACAGGGTCCACCGGGGAGCTGTTTTTT. It encodes CASSTTGSTGELFF.

In its sample, this clonotype was seen a few times. The J gene is TRBJ2-1, the V gene TRBV7-2; 8 nucleotides match TRBD2. The CDR3 is made up of 15 amino acids. Germline loops: CDR1 SGHTA, CDR2 FQGNSA. With 4 bases clipped from V and 2 bases from J, the junction kept 4 bases outside the gene matches. The chain's CDR3 is CASSSAGATYNEQFF. CDR3 in DNA: TGTGCCAGCAGCTCAGCGGGGGCCACCTACAATGAGCAGTTCTTC.

This clonotype was seen many times. CDR3 DNA sequence: TGTGCCAGCAGCTTAGAGGGGGCCACTGAAGCTTTCTTT. It specifies CASSLEGATEAFF. V and J are TRBV7-9 and TRBJ1-1; 7 nucleotides match TRBD1. This CDR3 spans 13 amino acids. Per germline, CDR1 SEHNR and CDR2 FQNEAQ (reference sequence). V gave up 1 base and J gave up 4 bases; unmatched junction bases: 0.

This clonotype was observed at least ten times. The chain employs TRBV5-4 and TRBJ2-1; 12 bases are a match to TRBD1. Germline CDR1 and CDR2: SGHNT and YYREEE (reference sequence). V lost 4 bases and J lost 9; bases outside the gene matches: 5. The CDR3 length is 14 residues. As DNA, the CDR3 is TGTGCCAGCAGCGGGGACAGGGGGCCGGTTGAGCAGTTCTTC. Amino acid sequence: CASSGDRGPVEQFF.